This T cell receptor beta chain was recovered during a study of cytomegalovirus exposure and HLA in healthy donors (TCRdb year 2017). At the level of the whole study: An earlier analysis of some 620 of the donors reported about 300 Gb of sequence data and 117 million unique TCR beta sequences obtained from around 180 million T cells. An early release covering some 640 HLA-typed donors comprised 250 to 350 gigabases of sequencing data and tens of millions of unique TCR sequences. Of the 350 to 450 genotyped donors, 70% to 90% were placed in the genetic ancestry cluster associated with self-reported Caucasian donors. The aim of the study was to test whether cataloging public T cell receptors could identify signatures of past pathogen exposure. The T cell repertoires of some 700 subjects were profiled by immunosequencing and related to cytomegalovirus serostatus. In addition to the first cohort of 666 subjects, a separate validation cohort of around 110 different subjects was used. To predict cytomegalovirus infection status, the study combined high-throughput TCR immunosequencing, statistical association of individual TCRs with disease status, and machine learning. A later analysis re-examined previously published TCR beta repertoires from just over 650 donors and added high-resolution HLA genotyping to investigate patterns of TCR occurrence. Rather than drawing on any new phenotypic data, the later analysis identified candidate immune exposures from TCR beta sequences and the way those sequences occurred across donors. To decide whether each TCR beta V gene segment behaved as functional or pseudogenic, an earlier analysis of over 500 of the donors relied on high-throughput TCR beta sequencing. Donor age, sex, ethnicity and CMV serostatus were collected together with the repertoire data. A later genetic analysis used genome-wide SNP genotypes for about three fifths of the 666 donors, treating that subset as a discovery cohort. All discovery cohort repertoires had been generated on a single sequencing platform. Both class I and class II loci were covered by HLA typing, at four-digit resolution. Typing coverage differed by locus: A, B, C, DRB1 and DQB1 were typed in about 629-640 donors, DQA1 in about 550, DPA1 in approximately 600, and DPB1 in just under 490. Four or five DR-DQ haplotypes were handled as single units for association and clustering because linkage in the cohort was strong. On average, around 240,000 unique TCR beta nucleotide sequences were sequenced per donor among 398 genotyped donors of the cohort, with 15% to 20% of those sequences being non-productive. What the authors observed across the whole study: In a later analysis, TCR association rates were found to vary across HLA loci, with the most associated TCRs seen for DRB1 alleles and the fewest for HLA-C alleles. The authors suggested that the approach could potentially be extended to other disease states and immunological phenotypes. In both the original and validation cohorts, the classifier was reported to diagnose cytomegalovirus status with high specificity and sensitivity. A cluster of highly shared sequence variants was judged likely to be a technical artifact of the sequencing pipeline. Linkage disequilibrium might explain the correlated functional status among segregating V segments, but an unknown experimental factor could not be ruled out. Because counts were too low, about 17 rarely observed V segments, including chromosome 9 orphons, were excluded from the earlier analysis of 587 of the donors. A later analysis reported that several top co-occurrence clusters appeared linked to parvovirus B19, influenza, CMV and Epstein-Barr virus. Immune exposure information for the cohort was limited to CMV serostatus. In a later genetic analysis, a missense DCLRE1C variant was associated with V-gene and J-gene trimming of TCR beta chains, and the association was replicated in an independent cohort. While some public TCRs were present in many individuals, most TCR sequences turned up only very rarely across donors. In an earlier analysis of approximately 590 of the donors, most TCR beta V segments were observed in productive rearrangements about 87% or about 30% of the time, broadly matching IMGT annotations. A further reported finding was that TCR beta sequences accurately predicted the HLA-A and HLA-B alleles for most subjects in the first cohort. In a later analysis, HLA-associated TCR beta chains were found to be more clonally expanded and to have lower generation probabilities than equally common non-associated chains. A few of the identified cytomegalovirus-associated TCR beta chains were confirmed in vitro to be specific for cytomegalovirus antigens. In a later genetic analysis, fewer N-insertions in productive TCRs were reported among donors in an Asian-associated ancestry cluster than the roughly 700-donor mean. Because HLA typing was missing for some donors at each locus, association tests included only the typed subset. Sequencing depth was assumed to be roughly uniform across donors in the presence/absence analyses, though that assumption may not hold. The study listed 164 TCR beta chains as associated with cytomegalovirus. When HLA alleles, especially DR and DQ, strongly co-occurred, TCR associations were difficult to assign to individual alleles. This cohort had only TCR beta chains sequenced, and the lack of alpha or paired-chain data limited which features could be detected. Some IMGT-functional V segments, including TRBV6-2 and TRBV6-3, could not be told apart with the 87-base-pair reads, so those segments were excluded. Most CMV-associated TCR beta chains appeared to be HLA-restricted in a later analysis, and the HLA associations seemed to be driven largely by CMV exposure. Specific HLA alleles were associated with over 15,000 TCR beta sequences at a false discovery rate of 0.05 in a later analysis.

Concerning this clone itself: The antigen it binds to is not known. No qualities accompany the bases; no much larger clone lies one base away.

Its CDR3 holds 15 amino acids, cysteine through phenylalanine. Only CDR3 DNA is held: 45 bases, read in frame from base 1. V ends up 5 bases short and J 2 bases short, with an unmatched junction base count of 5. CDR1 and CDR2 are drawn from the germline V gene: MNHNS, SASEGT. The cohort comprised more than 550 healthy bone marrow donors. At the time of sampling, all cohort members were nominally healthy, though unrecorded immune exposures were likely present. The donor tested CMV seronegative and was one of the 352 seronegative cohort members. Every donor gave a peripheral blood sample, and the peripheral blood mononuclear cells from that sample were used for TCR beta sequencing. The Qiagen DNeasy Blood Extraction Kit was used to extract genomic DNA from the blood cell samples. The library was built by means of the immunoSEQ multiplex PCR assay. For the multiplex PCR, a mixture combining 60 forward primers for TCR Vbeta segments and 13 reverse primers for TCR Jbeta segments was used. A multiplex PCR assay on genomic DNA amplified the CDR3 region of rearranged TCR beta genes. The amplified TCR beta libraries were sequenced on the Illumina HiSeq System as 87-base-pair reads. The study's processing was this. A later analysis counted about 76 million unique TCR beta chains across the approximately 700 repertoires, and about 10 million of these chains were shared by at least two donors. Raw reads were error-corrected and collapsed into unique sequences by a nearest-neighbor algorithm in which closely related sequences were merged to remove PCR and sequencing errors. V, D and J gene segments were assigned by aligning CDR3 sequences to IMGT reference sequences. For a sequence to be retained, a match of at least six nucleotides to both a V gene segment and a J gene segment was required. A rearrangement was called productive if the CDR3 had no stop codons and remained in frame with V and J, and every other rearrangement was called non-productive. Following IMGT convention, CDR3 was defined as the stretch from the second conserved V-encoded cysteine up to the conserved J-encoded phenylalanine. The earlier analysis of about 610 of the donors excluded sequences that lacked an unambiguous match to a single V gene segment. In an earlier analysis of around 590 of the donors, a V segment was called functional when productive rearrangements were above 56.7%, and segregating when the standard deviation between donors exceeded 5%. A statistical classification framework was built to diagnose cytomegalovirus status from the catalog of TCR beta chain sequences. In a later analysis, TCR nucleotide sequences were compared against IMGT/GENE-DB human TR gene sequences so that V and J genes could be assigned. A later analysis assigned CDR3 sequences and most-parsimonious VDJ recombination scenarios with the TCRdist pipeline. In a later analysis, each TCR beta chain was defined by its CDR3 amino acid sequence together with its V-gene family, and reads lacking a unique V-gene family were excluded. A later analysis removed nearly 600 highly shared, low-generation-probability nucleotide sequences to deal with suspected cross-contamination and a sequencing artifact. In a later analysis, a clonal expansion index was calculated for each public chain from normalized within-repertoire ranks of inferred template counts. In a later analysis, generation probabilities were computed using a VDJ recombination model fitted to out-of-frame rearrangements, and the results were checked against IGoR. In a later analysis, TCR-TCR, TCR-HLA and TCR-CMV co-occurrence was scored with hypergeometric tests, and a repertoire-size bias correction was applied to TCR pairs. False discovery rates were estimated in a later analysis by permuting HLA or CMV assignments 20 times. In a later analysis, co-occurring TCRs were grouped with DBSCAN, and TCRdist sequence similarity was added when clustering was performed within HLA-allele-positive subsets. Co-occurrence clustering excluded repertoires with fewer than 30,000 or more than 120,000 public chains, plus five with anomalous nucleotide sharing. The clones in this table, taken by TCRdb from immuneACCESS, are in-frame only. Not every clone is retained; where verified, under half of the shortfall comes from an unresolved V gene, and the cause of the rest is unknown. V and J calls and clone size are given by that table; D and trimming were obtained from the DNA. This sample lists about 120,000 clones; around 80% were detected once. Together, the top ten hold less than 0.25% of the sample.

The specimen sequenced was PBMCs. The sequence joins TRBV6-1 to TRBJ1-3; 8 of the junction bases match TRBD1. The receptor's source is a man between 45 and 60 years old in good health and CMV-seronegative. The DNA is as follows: TGTGCCAGCAGTCTAATCAGGGGGCCTGGAAACACCATATATTTT. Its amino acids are CASSLIRGPGNTIYF.